The 16 T cell receptor beta chains given below trace back to one sample, sequenced in a study of cytomegalovirus exposure and HLA in healthy donors. PCR involved 60 Vbeta and 13 Jbeta primers. The protocol was immunoSEQ multiplex PCR, while the TCRdb copy is restricted to in-frame clones and leaves out a portion. Here the sample spans about 130,000 clones, 60% to 75% being singletons. Material for sequencing was PBMCs. The source is a human donor in good health.

The V and J genes are TRBV7-2 and TRBJ2-3, with 7 bases matching TRBD2. Germline lookup yields CDR1 SGHTA and CDR2 FQGNSA. V lost 1 base and J lost 5; bases outside the gene matches: 6. This CDR3 comprises 15 residues. CDR3 in DNA: TGTGCCAGCAGCTTAGTCGCGGGAGCTAGAGATACGCAGTATTTT. This sequence encodes CASSLVAGARDTQYF.

V and J are TRBV9 and TRBJ2-3; tentative D call: TRBD1 (6 bases). CDR1 and CDR2 (germline): SGDLS, YYNGEE. CDR3 length equals 15 residues. Trimming removed 5 bases at V and 2 bases at J, with 15 bases between. CDR3 coding DNA: TGTGCCAGCAGTTCCCGTGGACAGACCACAGATACGCAGTATTTT. It codes for CASSSRGQTTDTQYF.

J is TRBJ1-6 and V is TRBV7-8; D may be TRBD1 (5 bases). The CDR3 loop spans 14 amino acids. Germline-derived CDR1 and CDR2 are SGHVS and FQNEAQ. V shed 3 bases and J shed 7 bases, with 10 bases lying between them. The CDR3 DNA follows: TGTGCCAGCAGCTTTAGGGACTTCAATTCACCCCTCCACTTT. Protein product: CASSFRDFNSPLHF.

V and J are TRBV15 and TRBJ2-2; a weak D match, TRBD1 (6 bases). The germline CDR1 and CDR2 sequences are LNHNV and YYDKDF (reference sequence). The V gene lost 5 bases and the J gene lost 9 bases, with 13 bases spanning the gap. The CDR3 has 13 residues. The CDR3 bases are TGTGCCACCAGCTCTCCACAGGGCCGGGAGCTGTTTTTT. Encoded protein: CATSSPQGRELFF.

The chain employs TRBV19 and TRBJ2-3, with 12 positions matching TRBD1. The V gene's germline CDR1 is LNHDA and CDR2 SQIVND (reference sequence). The CDR3 has 16 residues. V shed 4 bases and J 4 bases; nucleotides not matched to a gene: 6. CDR3 sequence: CASSTGQGALSDTQYF. In nucleotides, the CDR3 is TGTGCCAGTAGTACGGGACAGGGGGCGCTTTCAGATACGCAGTATTTT.

This clone was seen more than once but under ten times. The rearrangement joins TRBV19 to TRBJ2-2; no clear D gene. CDR1 and CDR2 (germline): LNHDA, SQIVND (reference sequence). The CDR3 spans 13 residues. Trimming took off 6 bases at V and 5 bases at J, with 10 bases between the two ends. CDR3 sequence: CASSSGQTGELFF. The DNA for the CDR3 is TGTGCCAGTAGCAGTGGGCAGACCGGGGAGCTGTTTTTT.

The V call is TRBV27, the J call TRBJ1-6; D is unclear. Germline V gene data show CDR1 as MNHEY and CDR2 as SMNVEV (reference sequence). The V end was cut by 3 bases, the J end by 7 bases, with 10 bases between. The CDR3 loop spans 14 amino acids. The CDR3 reads CASSFSNRNSPLHF. CDR3 bases: TGTGCCAGCAGTTTCTCGAACAGAAATTCACCCCTCCACTTT.

This clone has only a few counts. The chain combines TRBV5-1 with TRBJ2-7; TRBD1 matches at 9 bases. The CDR3 totals 15 residues. The J segment lost 2 bases and the V segment lost 3 bases, leaving 6 bases of the junction unmatched. The germline gives CDR1 SGHRS, CDR2 YFSETQ. The CDR3 loop reads CASSSLGQGTYEQYF. The CDR3 coding sequence is TGCGCCAGCAGCTCTCTCGGACAGGGGACCTACGAGCAGTACTTC.

This chain uses TRBV7-8 with TRBJ2-1, with TRBD1 matching over 9 bases. CDR1 is SGHVS, CDR2 FQNEAQ, per germline. V lost 5 bases, J lost 14 bases, and 4 bases stayed unmatched. This CDR3 contains 11 residues. The CDR3 bases are TGTGCCAGCAGCACCCGGGACAGGGAGTTCTTC. This translates into CASSTRDREFF.

V gene TRBV9 combines with J gene TRBJ2-1; 7 positions match TRBD2. Trimming removed 3 bases from V and 0 bases from J; junction bases left unmatched: 9. This CDR3 is 17 amino acids long. The germline V gene encodes CDR1 SGDLS and CDR2 YYNGEE. The CDR3, as DNA: TGTGCCAGCAGCGGGTCCCTCAGGACTAGCTCCTACAATGAGCAGTTCTTC. Its protein is CASSGSLRTSSYNEQFF.

This chain joins TRBV5-4 and TRBJ2-7; 13 bases line up with TRBD2. J gave up 2 bases and V 4 bases, and 12 bases lay outside the gene matches. Per germline, CDR1 SGHNT and CDR2 YYREEE (reference sequence). The CDR3 sequence is 18 residues long. CDR3 nucleotide sequence: TGTGCCAGCAGCCGTTCCGGACTAGCGGGAGTACGTACCTACGAGCAGTACTTC. Its protein is CASSRSGLAGVRTYEQYF.

The chain employs TRBV5-4 and TRBJ2-3, with 9 nucleotides matching TRBD2. This CDR3 spans 18 amino acids. The trim removed 1 base at V and 2 bases at J, leaving 11 bases unmatched. Germline-derived CDR1 and CDR2 are SGHNT and YYREEE (reference sequence). CDR3 nucleotide sequence: TGTGCCAGCAGCTTGCTAACCTCTAGCGGGATGCTCACAGATACGCAGTATTTT. It encodes CASSLLTSSGMLTDTQYF.

This clone was observed a handful of times. The chain joins TRBV29-1 to TRBJ2-1, with 7 positions matching TRBD2. The CDR3 contains 13 residues. Germline assignment: CDR1 SQVTM and CDR2 ANQGSEA. V lost 7 bases, J lost 2 bases, and 5 bases stayed unmatched. The CDR3 sequence is CSGGGFAYNEQFF. In DNA form, the CDR3 reads TGCAGCGGGGGGGGGTTCGCCTACAATGAGCAGTTCTTC.

Only one count was recorded for this clone. The V call is TRBV7-8, the J call TRBJ2-3; the match to TRBD2 covers 10 bases. CDR3 length equals 17 residues. CDR1 is SGHVS, CDR2 FQNEAQ, per germline. V shed 6 bases, J shed 2 bases, and the junction held 11 bases outside the gene matches. The CDR3 region has the DNA TGTGCCAGCAGGGAAGGGGTCGGGACTAGCGACACAGATACGCAGTATTTT. Amino acid sequence: CASREGVGTSDTDTQYF.

The J gene is TRBJ2-1, the V gene TRBV11-2, with 7 bases lining up with TRBD2. There are 14 residues in the CDR3. Per the germline V gene, CDR1 is SGHAT and CDR2 is FQNNGV. Trimming removed 3 bases from V and 10 bases from J; junction bases left unmatched: 9. In DNA, the CDR3 is TGTGCCAGCAGCTTGGGGGGGAGGGCCGGCGAGCAGTTCTTC. As protein: CASSLGGRAGEQFF.

The gene calls are TRBV2 and TRBJ1-5, with D unresolved. The V and J ends lost 7 bases and 2 bases respectively, with 9 bases between them. Germline loops: CDR1 SNHLY, CDR2 FYNNEI. The CDR3 length is 13 residues. The CDR3 loop reads CASTEEGNQPQHF. The CDR3, as DNA: TGTGCCAGCACCGAGGAGGGCAATCAGCCCCAGCATTTT.